This TCR beta chain was identified in a study of blood T cell repertoires in COVID-19. Ages ranged from about 18 to 89 years, with residence in some 25 US areas. Cohort allocation depended upon clinical history that participants reported. Germline values: CDR1 LNHDA, CDR2 SQIVND (reference sequence). The V end lost 2 bases, the J end lost 5 bases, and 13 bases lay between the germline ends. This CDR3 is built from 15 residues. Per the study methods: The authors estimated nucleated cell counts from reference gene primer amplification. TCRdb's copy holds only in-frame clones and misses some; the assay was immunoSEQ multiplex PCR. Clonal size and the V and J genes are those of that table, whereas D and trimming came from the DNA. This table holds 290,000 or so clones, around nine tenths found once.

This sequence originates from a woman aged 18 to 35 who had recovered from COVID-19. The chain uses TRBV19 and TRBJ2-1; tentative D call: TRBD1 (6 bases). Sequenced material: PBMCs or T cells enriched from blood (not recorded which). The CDR3 DNA is TGTGCCAGTAGTATACCACAGGGCTGGGACAATGAGCAGTTCTTC. Translating it yields CASSIPQGWDNEQFF.